Following are 20 T cell receptor beta chains from one sample sequenced in a study of CD4 T cells in relation to SARS-CoV-2 and coronaviruses. No cognate antigen is known for these TCRs. CD4+ T cells from unexposed donors were obtained before the COVID-19 pandemic (2011-2018). The cells were cultured for around ten days before CD4+ T cells were isolated. The data were produced by immunoSEQ multiplex PCR, yet TCRdb's version contains in-frame clones alone and is incomplete. The table shows under 25,000 clones, with approximately 80% occurring only once. Source material: CD4+ T cells from PBMCs, cultured in vitro. The receptors shown here come from a human donor in good health.

The chain joins TRBV28 to TRBJ1-5; D gene unclear. Germline V lookup: CDR1 MDHEN, CDR2 SYDVKM. CDR3 length: 14 residues. V lost 4 bases, J lost 7 bases, and 14 bases lay in between. The CDR3 loop reads CASSSSALWQPQHF. DNA for the CDR3: TGTGCCAGCAGTTCCTCGGCGTTATGGCAGCCCCAGCATTTT.

The gene calls are TRBV27 and TRBJ1-5, with D possibly TRBD1 on 5 matching bases. With 5 bases removed from V and 2 bases from J, the gap between germline ends came to 16 bases. Germline CDR1 is MNHEY and CDR2 is SMNVEV (reference sequence). The CDR3 runs 16 residues. The CDR3 DNA reads TGTGCCAGCAGTGAACGGGGGGGGGACGGCAATCAGCCCCAGCATTTT. This gives the protein CASSERGGDGNQPQHF.

The chain employs TRBV5-1 and TRBJ2-7; D is uncertain. CDR1 is SGHRS and CDR2 is YFSETQ in the germline V gene. The CDR3 loop spans 12 amino acids. Trimming removed 3 bases at V and 1 base at J, with 5 bases between. The CDR3 nucleotides are TGCGCCAGCAGCTCACGATCCTACGAGCAGTACTTC. It is translated as CASSSRSYEQYF.

J is TRBJ1-1 and V is TRBV19; tentatively, D is TRBD1 (5 bases). V was trimmed by 7 bases and J by 4 bases, leaving 19 bases between them. Germline assignment: CDR1 LNHDA and CDR2 SQIVND (reference sequence). The CDR3 covers 15 residues. The chain's CDR3 is CASNPTGTLTTEAFF. DNA for the CDR3: TGTGCCAGTAACCCTACCGGGACCCTGACCACTGAAGCTTTCTTT.

The chain recombines TRBV18 with TRBJ1-1; maybe TRBD1 (6 bases). The V gene's germline CDR1 is KGHSH and CDR2 LQKENI. The CDR3 is 16 residues long. V dropped 4 bases and J dropped 0 bases, with 15 bases sitting between them. The CDR3 region is CASSRLQGIMNTEAFF. The CDR3 DNA reads TGTGCCAGCTCACGACTACAGGGTATCATGAACACTGAAGCTTTCTTT.

J is TRBJ1-2 and V is TRBV19; D unresolved. The CDR3 totals 15 residues. The germline V gene has CDR1 LNHDA and CDR2 SQIVND (reference sequence). Deletions cut 7 bases from V and 0 bases from J, with 15 bases between. Here the CDR3 DNA reads TGTGCCAGTAACCTCAACAGACTAGCTAACTATGGCTACACCTTC. Protein: CASNLNRLANYGYTF. The variable domain in full, with the rest retrieved from reference TRBV19 and TRBJ1-2, is DGGITQSPKYLFRKEGQNVTLSCEQNLNHDAMYWYRQDPGQGLRLIYYSQIVNDFQKGDIAEGYSVSREKKESFPLTVTSAQKNPTAFYLCASNLNRLANYGYTFGSGTRLTVV.

The chain has TRBV3-1 (or the pseudogene TRBV3-2) and TRBJ2-7; possibly TRBD2 for D (6 bases). Germline loops: CDR1 LGHDT, CDR2 YNNKEL (reference sequence). This CDR3 is 15 amino acids long. V lost 0 bases to trimming and J lost 1 base, with 10 bases between them. CDR3 in amino acids: CASSQEGGISYEQYF. CDR3 DNA: TGTGCCAGCAGCCAAGAAGGCGGGATTTCCTACGAGCAGTACTTC.

The gene calls are TRBV7-9 and TRBJ1-2; D gene unclear. The length of the CDR3 is 13 residues. In germline, CDR1 is SEHNR, CDR2 FQNEAQ (reference sequence). V lost 2 bases to trimming and J lost 7 bases, with 11 bases between them. CDR3 residues: CASSLTGEGGYTF. CDR3 nucleotide sequence: TGTGCCAGCAGCTTAACGGGTGAAGGTGGCTACACCTTC.

The gene calls are TRBV9 and TRBJ1-6, with D perhaps TRBD1 (6 bases). This CDR3 region has 14 residues. The V end was cut by 4 bases, the J end by 9 bases, with 14 bases between. Germline V gene sequence: CDR1 SGDLS, CDR2 YYNGEE. The CDR3 here is CASSLQGTGSPLHF. The DNA for the CDR3 is TGTGCCAGCAGCTTACAGGGAACGGGTTCACCCCTCCACTTT.

The rearrangement links TRBV14 to TRBJ2-1; tentatively, D is TRBD2 (5 bases). Germline loops: CDR1 SGHDN, CDR2 FVKESK. This CDR3 has 13 residues. With 4 bases removed from V and 8 bases from J, the gap between germline ends came to 12 bases. The CDR3 DNA sequence: TGTGCCAGCAGCCGCGGGCCTTGGGATGAGCAGTTCTTC. The encoded protein is CASSRGPWDEQFF.

The V and J genes are TRBV6-1 and TRBJ1-6; TRBD1 is a possible D gene (5 bases). Germline V lookup: CDR1 MNHNS, CDR2 SASEGT. The V end lost 3 bases, the J end lost 0 bases, and 9 bases lay between the germline ends. This CDR3 has 16 amino acids. This CDR3 reads CASSEVDSSYNSPLHF. CDR3 in DNA: TGTGCCAGCAGTGAGGTCGACAGCTCCTATAATTCACCCCTCCACTTT.

The V call is TRBV28, the J call TRBJ2-1; the D gene could be TRBD1 or TRBD2 (5 bases each). This CDR3 has 14 residues. V lost 0 bases, J lost 8 bases, and 11 bases lay in between. Germline lookup yields CDR1 MDHEN and CDR2 SYDVKM. CDR3 protein: CASSLWRRGDEQFF. CDR3 sequence (DNA): TGTGCCAGCAGTTTATGGAGGAGAGGGGATGAGCAGTTCTTC.

The chain recombines TRBV9 with TRBJ1-2, with 7 bases aligning to TRBD1. V shed 3 bases, J shed 2 bases, and the junction held 7 bases outside the gene matches. CDR1 SGDLS and CDR2 YYNGEE come from the germline V gene. This CDR3 comprises 15 residues. This chain's CDR3 is CASSEGTEPNYGYTF. As DNA, the CDR3 is TGTGCCAGCAGCGAAGGGACAGAACCGAACTATGGCTACACCTTC. The full variable domain, with the rest looked up from reference TRBV9 and TRBJ1-2, is DSGVTQTPKHLITATGQRVTLRCSPRSGDLSVYWYQQSLDQGLQFLIQYYNGEERAKGNILERFSAQQFPDLHSELNLSSLELGDSALYFCASSEGTEPNYGYTFGSGTRLTVV.

J is TRBJ2-3 and V is TRBV7-8; D is possibly TRBD2 (6 bases). The V gene's germline CDR1 is SGHVS and CDR2 FQNEAQ. The CDR3 covers 15 residues. The V and J ends lost 5 bases and 0 bases respectively, with 12 bases between them. Written as DNA, the CDR3 is TGTGCCAGCAGCCAAATGGGGACTAGCACAGATACGCAGTATTTT. Amino acids: CASSQMGTSTDTQYF. The full variable domain, completed using reference TRBV7-8 and TRBJ2-3, is GAGVSQSPRYKVAKRGQDVALRCDPISGHVSLFWYQQALGQGPEFLTYFQNEAQLDKSGLPSDRFFAERPEGSVSTLKIQRTQQEDSAVYLCASSQMGTSTDTQYFGPGTRLTVL.

This clone turned up a few times. The chain couples TRBV6-1 to TRBJ2-1; TRBD1 aligns across 7 bases. The J segment lost 7 bases and the V segment lost 2 bases, leaving 11 bases of the junction unmatched. This CDR3 has 16 amino acids. CDR1 and CDR2 from the germline V gene are MNHNS and SASEGT. CDR3 coding DNA: TGTGCCAGCAGTGAACTCCCCTCCCAGGGGGTGAATGAGCAGTTCTTC. Translated: CASSELPSQGVNEQFF.

This clone was found a few times. V is TRBV6-5 and J is TRBJ2-7; D call uncertain. Germline-derived CDR1 and CDR2 are MNHEY and SVGAGI. V dropped 2 bases and J dropped 5 bases, with 4 bases sitting between them. The CDR3 runs to 11 residues. The CDR3 is CASSYRNEQYF. As DNA, the CDR3 is TGTGCCAGCAGTTACAGGAACGAGCAGTACTTC.

V is TRBV5-5 and J is TRBJ1-1; a possible D gene is TRBD1 (5 bases). Looked up from germline, CDR1 is SGHKS and CDR2 is YYEKEE (reference sequence). The CDR3 covers 13 residues. The ends were cut back, 4 bases at V and 6 bases at J, with 13 bases in the middle. In nucleotides, the CDR3 is TGTGCCAGCAGCCCGGGGGGGTGGCCTGAAGCTTTCTTT. Residues: CASSPGGWPEAFF.

The J gene is TRBJ1-2, the V gene TRBV18, with D tentatively TRBD1 (5 bases). Trimming pared 3 bases from V and 5 bases from J, leaving 13 bases between. Germline V gene lookup returns CDR1 KGHSH and CDR2 LQKENI. This CDR3 comprises 14 residues. CDR3 bases: TGTGCCAGCTCACCTCCTGAGGGGTTGTATGGCTACACCTTC. It specifies CASSPPEGLYGYTF.

This clone was observed a handful of times. The chain recombines TRBV21-1 with TRBJ1-2; TRBD1 was called by the table and not checked on the DNA. TRBV21-1 is a pseudogene segment. This CDR3 spans 15 amino acids. CDR3 protein: CASSKGQGANYGYTF. The CDR3 DNA reads as TGTGCCAGCAGCAAGGGACAGGGGGCTAACTATGGCTACACCTTC.

The V and J genes are TRBV19 and TRBJ2-5; D unclear. The CDR3 has 13 amino acids. Germline V gene sequence: CDR1 LNHDA, CDR2 SQIVND (reference sequence). The V and J ends lost 0 bases and 3 bases respectively, with 5 bases between them. CDR3 sequence: CASSIDGKETQYF. The CDR3 DNA sequence: TGTGCCAGTAGTATAGACGGCAAAGAGACCCAGTACTTC.